This TCR beta chain was sequenced in a study of blood T cell repertoires in COVID-19. Study-wide context: The United States, Italy and Spain provided the acute and convalescent COVID-19 samples. Sample material is recorded as cDNA or gDNA derived from T cells, B-cell-depleted T cells, or PBMCs.

In germline, CDR1 is KGHSH, CDR2 LQKENI. Trimming stripped 3 bases from V and 7 bases from J, with 16 bases between. The CDR3 contains 16 residues. Per the study methods: Estimated nucleated cell counts came from reference gene primer amplification. Profiling relied on immunoSEQ multiplex PCR, and the TCRdb table lists in-frame clones only, not all of them. V, J and clone size are taken as reported in that table, and D and trimming were inferred from the DNA itself. The data contain more than 200,000 clones, 88% of them seen just once; the ten biggest clones take up just over 0.7%. The sequence was collected from a man aged 40-55 years with acute or convalescent COVID-19. The gene calls are TRBV18 and TRBJ1-6, with no clear D. The sample consisted of peripheral blood. The CDR3 reads CASSPRTAGPNSPLHF. The DNA of the CDR3 is TGTGCCAGCTCACCGAGGACCGCGGGTCCGAATTCACCCCTCCACTTT.